This T cell receptor beta chain came from a study of human T cells and chemical hapten exposure (dated by TCRdb to the early 2020s). In the study overall: For sensitization, 2% DPC in acetone was applied to a roughly 2 cm by roughly 2 cm area of upper inner arm skin. For TCR sequencing, blood came from 25 to 35 alopecia patients at anywhere from one to four time points (pre-sensitization, 2, 6 and 24 weeks). Patch testing was done on the upper back using Finn chambers containing 0.01% DPC, and results were scored after 6 days according to International Contact Dermatitis Research Group standards. Most of the patients in the cohort were female, and the cohort covered alopecia areata with under or over 50% scalp involvement, alopecia totalis and alopecia universalis. This study followed changes in the peripheral blood TCR repertoire in vivo during primary and secondary sensitization of alopecia patients to the hapten diphenylcyclopropenone (DPC). The libraries were sequenced as a pool, and the TCR yield per sample differed mostly because of small variations in library volumes within the pool. Patient blood was sampled pre-sensitization (week 0) and at 2, 6 and about 24 weeks after DPC sensitization. Throughout the approximately 25-week study period, patients were also given weekly therapeutic DPC doses on the scalp. Results the study describes overall, beyond this receptor: DPC sensitization did not change the number of TCRs with a frequency above 1 in 1000, and there was no evidence of changes in global repertoire structure. Significantly more large CDR3 similarity clusters were formed by expanded TCRs than by pre-sensitization or healthy control sets, consistent with antigen-driven responses. The number of PT1 expanded TCRs positively correlated with patch test score, significant at thresholds 8, 16 and 32 but not 4. Repeated subsampling changed both the strength of the expansion versus patch-test correlation and the threshold at which the correlation became significant. Alopecia, a presumed autoimmune disease, was present in all patients, so the immune response of the patients might differ from that of healthy individuals.

CDR3 length: 10 amino acids, cysteine to phenylalanine. Solely the CDR3 DNA is kept, with 30 bases framed from the first base. This clonotype was seen at least ten times. Its antigen is currently not known. Base-call qualities are not available, and no considerably larger clone is one nucleotide away. Library construction relied on RACE. Sequencing was carried out with a NextSeq 500. Library preparation attached unique molecular identifiers to individual cDNA molecules for quantitative, reproducible TCR counting. Each blood RNA sample was used to sequence both TCR alpha and TCR beta chains. On the authors' methods: Samples had a median of 95,638 TCRs, with a range from 23,224 to 690,600. The Decombinator software suite was used to annotate the V, J and CDR3 of the TCR reads. To make PS versus PT1 abundance plots, every sample was subsampled to the same number of TCRs (28,000). Expanded TCRs were defined as absent before sensitization and observed at least eight times at the 2-week time point. TCRdb reprocessed the public reads (quality trimming at Q25 with fastp, clone calling with MiXCR) and kept in-frame beta chains. Entries are consolidated by CDR3 protein sequence, retaining the most common genes and DNA. The V and J calls follow TCRdb's processing rather than the paper's. In all, the sample holds more than 55,000 distinct CDR3 sequences, and more than 7.5% of those were seen once. 9.6% of the sample rests with the top ten.

The time point label, as the study defines it: pre-sensitization, week 0. The treatment or condition label, as the study defines it: therapeutic diphenylcyclopropenone sensitization with weekly scalp DPC. At every patch-test visit, the blood draw took place before the patch test was put on. To be eligible, patients had to be aged 18 to 70, diagnosed with alopecia and judged suitable for DPC therapy, while pregnant patients were excluded. Total RNA was extracted from unfractionated whole blood that had been collected in Tempus Blood RNA tubes. The receptor was isolated from a man aged 35-49 years with alopecia areata. Some clones in this sample may be carry-over from other donors' samples. The chain was built from TRBV21-1 and TRBJ1-5. TRBV21-1 is reported as a pseudogene. The sequences come from whole blood, collected in connection with sensitization to the hapten diphenylcyclopropenone (DPC). The CDR3 reads CARLFVPQHF. DNA sequence: TGTGCCAGGCTCTTTGTCCCCCAGCATTTT.